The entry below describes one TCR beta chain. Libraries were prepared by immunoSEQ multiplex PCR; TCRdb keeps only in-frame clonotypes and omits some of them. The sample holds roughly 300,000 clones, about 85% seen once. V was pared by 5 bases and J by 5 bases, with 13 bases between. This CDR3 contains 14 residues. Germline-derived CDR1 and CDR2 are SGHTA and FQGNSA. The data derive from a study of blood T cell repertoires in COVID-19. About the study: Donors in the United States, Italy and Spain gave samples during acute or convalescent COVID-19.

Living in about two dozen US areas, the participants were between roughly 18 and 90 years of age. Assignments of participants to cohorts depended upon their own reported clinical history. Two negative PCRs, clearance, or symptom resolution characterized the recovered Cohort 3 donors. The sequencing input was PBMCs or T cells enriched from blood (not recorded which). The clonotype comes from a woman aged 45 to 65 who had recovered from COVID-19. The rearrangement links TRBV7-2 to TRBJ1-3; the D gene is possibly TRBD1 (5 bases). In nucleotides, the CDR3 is TGTGCCAGCAGCCAGGCGGGGGTGAGAAACACCATATATTTT. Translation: CASSQAGVRNTIYF.